One and the same sample provided the 28 T cell receptor beta chains below, sequenced in a study of Ad26.COV2.S vaccination and SARS-CoV-2 variants. Indicated treatment: some 20 received Ad26.COV2.S at low or high dose, single or two shots; about 5 received placebo; per-sample allocation not given. Sampling took place 63 days after the first vaccine or placebo injection. Sequenced by immunoSEQ multiplex PCR; TCRdb stores in-frame clones only, minus some. The repertoire includes some 340,000 clones, about 85% of them detected once, and 2% to 2.5% sits in the top ten. The specimen comprised peripheral blood, sampled in a trial of Ad26.COV2.S vaccine versus placebo. The receptors derive from a person between 18 and 65 years old who received the Ad26.COV2.S COVID-19 vaccine or a placebo.

The chain uses TRBV6-1 and TRBJ1-4, with D tentatively TRBD1 (5 bases). The CDR3 loop spans 17 amino acids. V lost 4 bases to trimming and J lost 3 bases, with 18 bases between them. Germline V gene data show CDR1 as MNHNS and CDR2 as SASEGT. The CDR3 nucleotides are TGTGCCAGCAGTGCCGGGACCTCACACTTAGCTAATGAAAAACTGTTTTTT. This translates into CASSAGTSHLANEKLFF.

This chain links TRBV18 with TRBJ1-6; no reliable D call. CDR1 KGHSH and CDR2 LQKENI come from the germline V gene. The length of the CDR3 is 16 residues. Trimming took 2 bases from V and 8 from J, leaving 16 bases between them. CDR3 DNA: TGTGCCAGCTCACCATCCACGGCACTCGGTTATTCACCCCTCCACTTT. This encodes CASSPSTALGYSPLHF.

The chain couples TRBV27 to TRBJ1-6; D gene unclear. V was cut by 3 bases and J by 8 bases, with 8 bases left in between. Per the germline V gene, CDR1 is MNHEY and CDR2 is SMNVEV (reference sequence). The CDR3 runs 13 residues. CDR3 residues: CASSLGPYSPLHF. CDR3 DNA sequence: TGTGCCAGCAGTTTGGGCCCGTATTCACCCCTCCACTTT.

V and J are TRBV5-1 and TRBJ1-1; possible D gene TRBD1, 6 bases. The CDR3 sequence is 16 residues long. V lost 0 bases to trimming and J lost 5 bases, with 17 bases between them. CDR1 and CDR2 from the germline V gene are SGHRS and YFSETQ. The CDR3 loop reads CASSLASMGGGTEAFF. The DNA for the CDR3 is TGCGCCAGCAGCTTGGCCTCTATGGGGGGCGGAACTGAAGCTTTCTTT.

The J gene is TRBJ2-7, the V gene TRBV11-3, with 8 bases that match TRBD2. The CDR3 spans 14 residues. Losses at the gene ends were 3 bases for V and 7 bases for J; bases not matched to a gene: 8. Germline V gene sequence: CDR1 SGHNT, CDR2 YENEEA. The CDR3, as DNA: TGTGCCAGCAGCTTCGCGGGACTAGATTGGGAGCAGTACTTC. This encodes CASSFAGLDWEQYF.

The chain joins TRBV28 to TRBJ1-5; D gene ambiguous. The CDR3 is 17 amino acids. V was shortened by 1 base and J by 0 bases, with 13 bases between the two germline ends. Germline V gene sequence: CDR1 MDHEN, CDR2 SYDVKM. CDR3 protein: CASSLSGIWDSNQPQHF. CDR3 DNA: TGTGCCAGCAGTTTATCTGGTATATGGGATAGCAATCAGCCCCAGCATTTT.

The J gene is TRBJ1-5, the V gene TRBV5-6; the D gene is possibly TRBD1 (5 bases). This CDR3 has 17 amino acids. Trimming removed 0 bases at V and 6 bases at J, with 19 bases between. Germline V gene lookup returns CDR1 SGHDT and CDR2 YYEEEE. CDR3 nucleotides: TGTGCCAGCAGCTTGGCCGTTGGGTGGGGGACGTCTCAGCCCCAGCATTTT. This encodes CASSLAVGWGTSQPQHF.

Notes on this clone: The same CDR3 is also encoded by other DNA sequences in this sample. The chain is built from TRBV15 and TRBJ1-2; 8 bases align to TRBD1. Trimming cost V 0 bases and J 4 bases; bases outside gene matches: 1. The V gene's germline CDR1 is LNHNV and CDR2 YYDKDF (reference sequence). This CDR3 spans 14 amino acids. CDR3 residues: CATSREGTGYGYTF. In DNA, the CDR3 is TGTGCCACCAGCAGAGAAGGGACAGGCTATGGCTACACCTTC.

In the case of this clone: The junction departs from germline at one end; a sequencing error may be responsible. The chain is built from TRBV2 and TRBJ2-5; no definite D call. This CDR3 spans 12 amino acids. The germline CDR1 and CDR2 sequences are SNHLY and FYNNEI. The CDR3 DNA reads TGTGCCAGCAACTCAGGAAGGGCCGTCTGGAACTTC. Its translation: CASNSGRAVWNF. Looking up the rest from reference TRBV2 and TRBJ2-5 gives the full variable domain: EPEVTQTPSHQVTQMGQEVILRCVPISNHLYFYWYRQILGQKVEFLVSFYNNEISEKSEIFDDQFSVERPDGSNFTLKIRSTKLEDSAMYFCASNSGRAVWNFGPGTRLLVL.

This chain connects TRBV7-8 to TRBJ1-3; maybe TRBD1 (5 bases). Per the germline V gene, CDR1 is SGHVS and CDR2 is FQNEAQ. This CDR3 has 15 residues. V was cut by 2 bases and J by 7 bases, with 15 bases left in between. The CDR3 bases are TGTGCCAGCAGCTTATCGGGGGGAGGAAGGAACACCATATATTTT. It yields the protein CASSLSGGGRNTIYF.

As concerns this clone: Other DNA sequences of this sample code for an identical CDR3. The chain employs TRBV28 and TRBJ2-4; 9 nucleotides match TRBD2. Germline V gene lookup returns CDR1 MDHEN and CDR2 SYDVKM. The junction had 3 bases not matched to a gene; V was cut back by 6 bases and J by 0 bases. The CDR3 has 15 amino acids. Written as DNA, the CDR3 is TGTGCCAGCAGGGCGGGGGGGTTAGCCAAAAACATTCAGTACTTC. As protein: CASRAGGLAKNIQYF.

CDR3 amino acids: CASSLVSYEQYF. The CDR3 DNA is TGCGCCAGCAGCTTGGTTTCCTACGAGCAGTACTTC. V and J are TRBV5-1 and TRBJ2-7, with D hard to call. The CDR3 has 12 residues. CDR1 and CDR2 (germline): SGHRS, YFSETQ. Trimming shortened V by 0 bases and J by 1 base, and 2 bases separated the two germline ends. Supplemented by reference TRBV5-1 and TRBJ2-7, the full variable domain reads KAGVTQTPRYLIKTRGQQVTLSCSPISGHRSVSWYQQTPGQGLQFLFEYFSETQRNKGNFPGRFSGRQFSNSRSEMNVSTLELGDSALYLCASSLVSYEQYFGPGTRLTVT.

A few counts support this clone. The rearrangement links TRBV2 to TRBJ1-6, with D tentatively TRBD1 (6 bases). Per germline, CDR1 SNHLY and CDR2 FYNNEI. This CDR3 region has 13 residues. The V and J ends lost 6 bases and 7 bases respectively, with 10 bases between them. CDR3 protein: CASRETGNSPLHF. The CDR3 nucleotides are TGTGCCAGCAGGGAAACAGGGAATTCACCCCTCCACTTT.

V is TRBV28 and J is TRBJ1-2; 9 bases map to TRBD1. CDR3 length equals 12 residues. Germline lookup yields CDR1 MDHEN and CDR2 SYDVKM. V lost 8 bases to trimming and J lost 8 bases; unmatched junction nucleotides: 6. CDR3 sequence (DNA): TGTGCCAGCCTACAGGGGGCGAAGGGCTACACCTTC. This sequence encodes CASLQGAKGYTF.

The chain uses TRBV13 and TRBJ1-1, with 10 bases identical to TRBD1. With V trimmed by 5 bases and J by 5 bases, 2 bases remained unmatched. The CDR3 extends over 13 amino acids. Germline loops: CDR1 PRHDT, CDR2 FYEKMQ (reference sequence). The CDR3 DNA is TGTGCCAGCAGCAAGGACAGGGGGACTGAAGCTTTCTTT. This sequence encodes CASSKDRGTEAFF.

CDR3 nucleotides: TGTGCCTGGAGTGTATCTGGGGGCCGGTTTACTGAAGCTTTCTTT. Amino acids: CAWSVSGGRFTEAFF. The chain combines TRBV30 with TRBJ1-1; possible D gene TRBD1, 6 bases. V lost 0 bases and J lost 5, with 16 bases in between. Germline values: CDR1 GTSNPN, CDR2 SVGIG (reference sequence). The CDR3 contains 15 residues.

J is TRBJ1-3 and V is TRBV12-5; unclear D gene. The CDR3 is 15 residues long. Trimming removed 5 bases from V and 5 bases from J, with 16 bases in between. Germline V gene sequence: CDR1 LGHNT, CDR2 FRNRAP. DNA for the CDR3: TGTGCTAGTGGTCCCCCCGGCCTCGGGCGAAACACCATATATTTT. It translates to CASGPPGLGRNTIYF.

The rearrangement links TRBV12-3 or TRBV12-4 to TRBJ1-4, with D hard to call. The CDR3 length is 13 residues. Between the trimmed V and J ends, which lost 5 bases and 8 bases, there was a span of 12 bases. DNA for the CDR3: TGTGCCAGCAGTCCGCCCCACAGAGAAAAACTGTTTTTT. Protein sequence: CASSPPHREKLFF.

The chain uses TRBV2 and TRBJ1-6; 7 positions agree with TRBD1. CDR3 length: 14 residues. CDR1 is SNHLY and CDR2 is FYNNEI in the germline V gene. V lost 4 bases, J lost 9 bases, and 6 bases stayed unmatched. CDR3 residues: CASSVQGLSSPLHF. In nucleotides, the CDR3 is TGTGCCAGCAGTGTACAGGGGCTTTCTTCACCCCTCCACTTT.

The chain recombines TRBV19 with TRBJ2-7; no clear D gene. V lost 1 base and J 4 bases, leaving 11 bases between the germline ends. This CDR3 has 14 amino acids. Germline assignment: CDR1 LNHDA and CDR2 SQIVND (reference sequence). The CDR3 DNA follows: TGTGCCAGTAGTATAGGCTGGGATCTATACGAGCAGTACTTC. Translated, it gives CASSIGWDLYEQYF.

CDR3 DNA: TGTGCCAGCAGTTACTCGTTCTCTAGCGGGGGGAGCACAGATACGCAGTATTTT. Translating gives CASSYSFSSGGSTDTQYF. The chain carries TRBV6-2 or TRBV6-3 and TRBJ2-3; 11 bases are a match to TRBD2. The junction had 5 bases not matched to a gene; V was cut back by 0 bases and J by 0 bases. Germline CDR1 reads MNHEY; CDR2 reads SVGEGT. There are 18 residues in the CDR3.

This chain links TRBV30 with TRBJ2-5, with a possible D match to TRBD2 (5 bases). Germline CDR1 GTSNPN, CDR2 SVGIG (reference sequence). V lost 2 bases to trimming and J lost 4 bases, with 14 bases between them. The CDR3 sequence is 14 residues long. The CDR3 region has the DNA TGTGCCTGGAGTACCGGGGTATTGTCAGAGACCCAGTACTTC. Protein product: CAWSTGVLSETQYF.

The rearrangement uses TRBV2 and TRBJ2-7, with a possible D match to TRBD1 (6 bases). The CDR3 runs 16 residues. V was pared by 3 bases and J by 0 bases, with 15 bases between. Germline V gene sequence: CDR1 SNHLY, CDR2 FYNNEI. CDR3: CASSDPVRGYSYEQYF. The DNA for the CDR3 is TGTGCCAGCAGTGACCCGGTCAGGGGCTACTCCTACGAGCAGTACTTC.

This chain joins TRBV5-1 and TRBJ2-7; 8 bases match TRBD2. This CDR3 has 16 amino acids. J lost 0 bases, V lost 0 bases, and 5 bases had no gene match. The germline CDR1 and CDR2 sequences are SGHRS and YFSETQ. CDR3 DNA sequence: TGCGCCAGCAGCTTGGGACCGGGGGGGCCCTCCTACGAGCAGTACTTC. Translation gives CASSLGPGGPSYEQYF. The complete variable domain, with remaining parts taken from reference TRBV5-1 and TRBJ2-7, reads KAGVTQTPRYLIKTRGQQVTLSCSPISGHRSVSWYQQTPGQGLQFLFEYFSETQRNKGNFPGRFSGRQFSNSRSEMNVSTLELGDSALYLCASSLGPGGPSYEQYFGPGTRLTVT.

The V gene is TRBV6-5, the J gene TRBJ2-5; D could derive from TRBD1 or TRBD2 (5 bases each). The CDR3 has 15 amino acids. Germline V CDR1 and CDR2: MNHEY, SVGAGI. V was clipped by 5 bases and J by 5 bases, with 18 bases between them. This CDR3 is CASSTHGTLAETQYF. CDR3 bases: TGTGCCAGCAGTACCCACGGGACCTTAGCGGAGACCCAGTACTTC.

This clone was counted only a few times. V is TRBV27 and J is TRBJ2-7; the D gene is possibly TRBD1 (7 bases). Germline loops: CDR1 MNHEY, CDR2 SMNVEV (reference sequence). This CDR3 is built from 13 residues. V lost 4 bases to trimming and J lost 3 bases, with 10 bases between them. CDR3 protein: CASSWQGGYEQYF. The CDR3 coding sequence is TGTGCCAGCAGTTGGCAGGGGGGCTACGAGCAGTACTTC.

The chain uses TRBV2 and TRBJ1-1; tentatively, D is TRBD1 (6 bases). Germline CDR1 is SNHLY and CDR2 is FYNNEI. CDR3 size: 15 residues. V lost 6 bases and J 2 bases, leaving 16 bases between the germline ends. The CDR3 nucleotides read TGTGCCAGCAGCGGTCGGACAGCTTCTAACACTGAAGCTTTCTTT. Residues: CASSGRTASNTEAFF.

This sequence joins TRBV7-8 and TRBJ1-1; weak D call: TRBD1 (6 bases). Germline CDR1 SGHVS, CDR2 FQNEAQ. Trimming took off 3 bases at V and 0 bases at J, with 17 bases between the two ends. The CDR3 is 17 residues long. The CDR3 region is CASSFPDRNNVNTEAFF. DNA for the CDR3: TGTGCCAGCAGCTTCCCCGACAGGAATAATGTGAACACTGAAGCTTTCTTT.